Listed below are T cell receptor beta chains from one sample, sequenced in a study of blood T cells in healthy people across ages. Each CDR3 protein is one row after TCRdb ran MiXCR on the 5' RACE reads. The table lists 700,000 or so distinct CDR3 sequences, 40% to 45% of them singletons. The sequenced sample was blood. Receptors were obtained from an elderly man in good health. Both conserved end residues are trimmed from each CDR3.

TRBV7-9	TRBJ2-7	ASSSSGAERYEQY
TRBV5-1	TRBJ2-3	ASSLGAADTQY
TRBV20-1	-	SASWGETQY
TRBV12-3/TRBV12-4	TRBJ2-5	ASSTGHREQY
TRBV7-8	TRBJ1-1	ASSLRMRGGDTEAF
TRBV20-1	TRBJ2-1	SAGAGGYNEQF
TRBV25-1	TRBJ2-1	ASSERSGGFGEQF
TRBV7-2	TRBJ2-5	ACSLQWGQETQY
TRBV15	TRBJ2-3	ATELAGGDTQY
TRBV19	TRBJ2-5	ASSPDSGRGTQY
TRBV7-2	TRBJ2-7	ASSLNPGVPGQGAYEQY
TRBV20-1	TRBJ2-5	SARDSGRLGETQY
TRBV7-3	TRBJ2-1	ASSLVGGGGHSNEQF
TRBV28	TRBJ2-1	ASSLPTLTIQRNEQF
TRBV5-1	TRBJ2-5	ASTSGGAGETQY
TRBV28	TRBJ2-1	ASSPRWTGGLAGYNEQF
TRBV4-3	-	ASSQEGTRDEQY
TRBV6-6	TRBJ2-5	ASSYSSYGGRETRY
TRBV29-1	TRBJ1-2	GGGGTYGYT
TRBV3-1	TRBJ2-1	ASSQVVSGGVSEQF
TRBV5-1	-	ACSLRGVVDIQY
TRBV4-3	TRBJ2-2	ASSRRSQTNTGELF
TRBV30	TRBJ2-1	AWSVGGGYEQF
TRBV7-2	TRBJ1-1	ASSLAMGTEAF
TRBV20-1	TRBJ2-5	SARDDWETQY
TRBV28	-	ASSSPQETQY
TRBV10-2	-	ASSGSGRETQY
TRBV15	TRBJ2-5	ATSRDGGGGETQY
TRBV6-4	-	ASSDSHGQGLYNEQY
TRBV5-6	TRBJ2-4	ASSSTGPRNIQY
TRBV2	TRBJ1-5	ASSAPDREFQPQH
TRBV7-2	TRBJ2-5	ASSSRTGKFLNNEQY
TRBV7-3	TRBJ2-1	ASSSGTGANEQF
TRBV10-2	TRBJ1-5	ASSESGGNQPQH
TRBV6-5	TRBJ1-5	ASRLGQGINQPQH
TRBV7-2	TRBJ2-5	ASSPQPNVRQATQY
TRBV7-9	TRBJ2-1	ASSPGGVSGGLLYNEQF
TRBV9	TRBJ2-2	ASSQWTVNTGELF
TRBV6-2/TRBV6-3	TRBJ2-3	ASSSWGDTQY
TRBV4-3	TRBJ2-2	ASSPVSNTGELF
TRBV27	TRBJ2-1	ASAGQAPRPNEQF
TRBV7-2	TRBJ2-2	ASSFRQGPTGELF
TRBV7-9	TRBJ1-1	ASSLALGGTEAF
TRBV12-3/TRBV12-4	TRBJ2-7	ASGRQGQRYEQY
TRBV5-1	-	ASSFRATETQY
TRBV3-1	TRBJ2-3	ASSQGRDRGNTQY
TRBV6-5	TRBJ2-1	ASSYRTGGGNNEKF
TRBV20-1	TRBJ2-5	SARQGSKPQETQY
TRBV12-3/TRBV12-4	TRBJ2-7	ASSAAGPYEQY
TRBV4-1	TRBJ2-7	ASSQGQDGREMY